This TCR beta chain originates from a study of glioma-infiltrating T cells after dendritic cell vaccination. Sequencing used immunoSEQ multiplex PCR; TCRdb keeps in-frame clones, though not all of them. The sample has around 67,000 clones; around 81% are singletons. Comments on this clone: Its antigen is unidentified.

Findings of the study overall: Complete blood and tumor specimen sets were limited to few patients.

Per germline, CDR1 SGHTA and CDR2 FQGNSA. V dropped 1 base and J dropped 4 bases, with 13 bases sitting between them. This CDR3 is built from 16 residues. The sequenced sample was blood, obtained before dendritic cell vaccination. The TCR originated in a human donor with glioblastoma. V is TRBV7-2 and J is TRBJ2-2, with D tentatively TRBD1 (5 bases). The CDR3 DNA is TGTGCCAGCAGCTTAGGACAGAAGTTCAGCACCGGGGAGCTGTTTTTT. It is translated as CASSLGQKFSTGELFF.